Listed here are 17 T cell receptor beta chains from one sample, sequenced in a study of relationships among human T cell subsets (dated 2010 in TCRdb). The library was prepared using multiplex PCR. Sequenced on a 454 GS FLX. TCR alpha and beta CDR3 regions were amplified from mRNA by semiquantitative ARM-PCR. ARM-PCR used tagged nested gene-specific primers, after which communal superprimers carried out exponential amplification. TCRdb's own reprocessing of the public reads used fastp at Q25 and MiXCR and kept productive beta chains. Entries that share a CDR3 protein sequence are merged under the most common genes and DNA. Recorded for this sample are more than 4,500 distinct CDR3 sequences; more than 65% of them occurred a single time. 29% of the sample goes to the ten largest clones. The sample taken for sequencing was total T cells sorted from blood. The intended sense of this specimen's cell subset or site label: CD3+ T cells in general. These receptors all stem from a man aged 40-49 years in good health.

In this sample, this clonotype turned up a few times. The V call is TRBV12-3 or TRBV12-4, the J call TRBJ2-1; 8 nucleotides line up with TRBD2. V shed 5 bases, J shed 4 bases, and the junction held 7 bases outside the gene matches. The length of the CDR3 is 15 residues. CDR3 in amino acids: CASSSWIAGYNEQFF. CDR3 nucleotides: TGTGCCAGCAGTAGCTGGATAGCGGGATACAATGAGCAGTTCTTC.

CDR3 DNA sequence: TGTGCCAGCAGCTTAGCGGCAATCTCCTACAATGAGCAGTTCTTC. It encodes CASSLAAISYNEQFF. The chain employs TRBV11-2 and TRBJ2-1, with D hard to call. Germline CDR1 is SGHAT and CDR2 is FQNNGV. V lost 1 base and J lost 0, with 7 bases in between. CDR3 length: 15 residues.

A single count supports this clonotype. The chain recombines TRBV11-3 with TRBJ2-1; D might be TRBD2 (6 bases). Germline CDR1 is SGHNT and CDR2 is YENEEA. The CDR3 spans 15 residues. Trimming left V 7 bases short and J 6 bases short, with 19 bases between. This chain's CDR3 is CASNNRLVGGNEQFF. CDR3 in DNA: TGTGCCAGCAACAACCGATTGGTGGGGGGCAATGAGCAGTTCTTC.

This clonotype was picked up a small number of times. V gene TRBV11-2 combines with J gene TRBJ2-1, with D perhaps matching TRBD2 (5 bases). CDR1 is SGHAT and CDR2 is FQNNGV in the germline V gene. This CDR3 is 16 amino acids long. The V end was cut by 1 base, the J end by 0 bases, with 10 bases between. CDR3 bases: TGTGCCAGCAGCTTAGGAGCGGAGAGCTCCTACAATGAGCAGTTCTTC. Amino acids: CASSLGAESSYNEQFF. The full variable domain, completed using reference TRBV11-2 and TRBJ2-1, is EAGVAQSPRYKIIEKRQSVAFWCNPISGHATLYWYQQILGQGPKLLIQFQNNGVVDDSQLPKDRFSAERLKGVDSTLKIQPAKLEDSAVYLCASSLGAESSYNEQFFGPGTRLTVL.

This clonotype was found a few times. One end of the junction does not line up with germline, which may come from a read error. The genes are TRBV12-3 or TRBV12-4 and TRBJ2-3, with 7 positions matching TRBD2. The CDR3 runs to 15 residues. The CDR3 loop reads CAGSPSGVLTDTQYF. The CDR3 nucleotides are TGTGCCGGCAGCCCAAGCGGGGTGCTCACAGATACGCAGTATTTT.

This clonotype showed up just a few times. The DNA for the CDR3 is TGTGCCAGCAACATCTCACCGGGACTTGCCTACGAGCAGTACTTC. Translating gives CASNISPGLAYEQYF. The chain joins TRBV6-1 to TRBJ2-7, with D maybe TRBD2 (6 bases). V was cut by 7 bases and J by 2 bases, with 18 bases left in between. Germline values: CDR1 MNHNS, CDR2 SASEGT. The CDR3 has 15 residues.

The V call is TRBV11-3, the J call TRBJ2-3, with TRBD1 identical over 8 bases. J lost 3 bases, V lost 2 bases, and 1 base had no gene match. CDR1 is SGHNT and CDR2 is YENEEA in the germline V gene. This CDR3 spans 14 amino acids. The CDR3 sequence is CASSLRTGTDTQYF. The CDR3, as DNA: TGTGCCAGCAGCTTAAGGACAGGGACAGATACGCAGTATTTT.

This clonotype was counted once. The chain recombines TRBV7-9 with TRBJ1-1; no reliable D call. Germline V lookup: CDR1 SEHNR, CDR2 FQNEAQ (reference sequence). This CDR3 has 12 residues. Trimming left V 5 bases short and J 7 bases short, with 11 bases between. CDR3 nucleotides: TGTGCCAGCAGCCCCCTCGATGTTGAAGCTTTCTTT. It specifies CASSPLDVEAFF.

This sequence joins TRBV6-6 and TRBJ2-7; 7 bases agree with TRBD2. CDR3 size: 16 residues. Germline V CDR1 and CDR2: MNHNY, SVGAGI (reference sequence). The V and J ends lost 5 bases and 1 base, in that order; junction bases with no gene match: 11. CDR3 in amino acids: CASSTRASGLSYEQYF. The CDR3 nucleotides are TGTGCCAGCAGTACCCGGGCTAGCGGCCTTTCCTACGAGCAGTACTTC.

The V and J genes are TRBV6-4 and TRBJ2-5; weak D call: TRBD2 (5 bases). V gave up 10 bases and J gave up 5 bases, with 20 bases separating them. Germline CDR1 MRHNA, CDR2 SNTAGT. There are 14 residues in the CDR3. CDR3: CATIDGNESETQYF. The CDR3 DNA sequence: TGTGCCACCATTGACGGGAACGAGTCGGAGACCCAGTACTTC.

The rearrangement uses TRBV11-2 and TRBJ2-7, with D maybe TRBD2 (6 bases). Trimming left V 5 bases short and J 6 bases short, with 17 bases between. Germline CDR1 SGHAT, CDR2 FQNNGV. The CDR3 consists of 14 residues. CDR3 sequence reads: CASSQPGLRREQYF. The CDR3, as DNA: TGTGCCAGCAGCCAACCGGGACTTCGACGCGAGCAGTACTTC.

The V and J genes are TRBV6-2 or TRBV6-3 and TRBJ2-6; D is ambiguous. The CDR3 runs 18 residues. Trimming stripped 2 bases from V and 0 bases from J, with 14 bases between. The germline V gene encodes CDR1 MNHEY and CDR2 SVGEGT. The CDR3 sequence is CASSYRFPRFSGANVLTF. The CDR3 DNA is TGTGCCAGCAGTTACCGCTTTCCCCGTTTCTCTGGGGCCAACGTCCTGACTTTC.

This clonotype is large. The chain combines TRBV4-1 with TRBJ2-1; the D gene is possibly TRBD2 (5 bases). Germline values: CDR1 MGHRA, CDR2 YSYEKL. CDR3 length equals 15 residues. The V gene lost 0 bases and the J gene lost 10 bases, with 16 bases spanning the gap. CDR3 in amino acids: CASSQDLTAVGEQFF. The DNA for the CDR3 is TGCGCCAGCAGCCAAGATTTAACAGCGGTTGGGGAGCAGTTCTTC.

The chain employs TRBV29-1 and TRBJ2-5, with 12 positions matching TRBD2. Per germline, CDR1 SQVTM and CDR2 ANQGSEA. J lost 3 bases, V lost 2 bases, and 7 bases had no gene match. The CDR3 contains 16 residues. The CDR3 reads CSVESWASGREETQYF. For the CDR3, the DNA is TGCAGCGTTGAAAGTTGGGCTAGCGGGAGGGAAGAGACCCAGTACTTC. Using reference TRBV29-1 and TRBJ2-5 for the parts outside the CDR3, the full variable domain is SAVISQKPSRDICQRGTSLTIQCQVDSQVTMMFWYRQQPGQSLTLIATANQGSEATYESGFVIDKFPISRPNLTFSTLTVSNMSPEDSSIYLCSVESWASGREETQYFGPGTRLLVL.

This clonotype occurred a few times. The J gene is TRBJ2-5, the V gene TRBV14, with a tentative D call TRBD1 (6 bases). V was shortened by 6 bases and J by 5 bases, with 16 bases between the two germline ends. Germline CDR1 and CDR2: SGHDN and FVKESK. The CDR3 loop spans 14 amino acids. CDR3: CASSPLQGTETQYF. The CDR3 coding sequence is TGTGCCAGCAGTCCCCTCCAGGGGACGGAGACCCAGTACTTC.

This clonotype was recorded only once. The V gene is TRBV6-5, the J gene TRBJ2-7, with 9 bases aligning to TRBD1. CDR1 and CDR2 from the germline V gene are MNHEY and SVGAGI. This CDR3 spans 14 amino acids. With 10 bases clipped from V and 2 bases from J, the junction kept 9 bases outside the gene matches. The CDR3 DNA reads as TGTGCCACCGGGGTGGGACAGGGAGCCTACGAGCAGTACTTC. Translation: CATGVGQGAYEQYF.

The chain joins TRBV28 to TRBJ1-1, with 9 bases aligning to TRBD1. The germline V gene encodes CDR1 MDHEN and CDR2 SYDVKM. Germline trimming cut 7 bases from V and 3 bases from J; bases unmatched to any gene: 3. This CDR3 is built from 13 residues. As DNA, the CDR3 is TGTGCCAGCAACGACAGGGGGTACACTGAAGCTTTCTTT. Encoded protein: CASNDRGYTEAFF.